One sample yielded the 16 T cell receptor beta chains listed below, sequenced in a study of T cells in severe cutaneous drug reactions. Sequenced patients had Stevens-Johnson syndrome or toxic epidermal necrolysis caused by carbamazepine. TCR subtype-specific primers in iRepertoire multiplex PCR prepared libraries for bulk and single-cell sequencing. Reanalyzing the multiplex PCR reads, TCRdb keeps one entry per CDR3 protein, without DNA. The sample includes approximately 20,000 distinct CDR3 sequences. The sample comprised PBMCs. These receptors were collected from a human donor with toxic epidermal necrolysis, a severe cutaneous drug reaction.

The V and J genes are TRBV3-1 and TRBJ2-3; TCRdb's D call, TRBD2, is unchecked because there is no DNA. The CDR3 has 15 residues. The V gene's germline CDR1 is LGHDT and CDR2 YNNKEL (reference sequence). CDR3 sequence reads: CASSQEGSWKDTQYF.

The chain uses TRBV6-2 or TRBV6-3 and TRBJ2-1; the TRBD2 assignment by TCRdb is unverifiable without DNA. Germline V gives CDR1 MNHEY, CDR2 SVGEGT. The CDR3 consists of 14 residues. CDR3 amino acids: CASSYSLRGNEQFF.

This rearrangement joins TRBV4-1 to TRBJ1-1. The V gene's germline CDR1 is MGHRA and CDR2 YSYEKL. The CDR3 consists of 14 residues. The CDR3 is CASSLRDLGAEAFF.

The chain combines TRBV28 with TRBJ1-4; the TCRdb D gene call, TRBD1, has no DNA to confirm it. Per the germline V gene, CDR1 is MDHEN and CDR2 is SYDVKM. The CDR3 is 14 residues long. CDR3 sequence reads: CASNEGGPEEKLFF.

The rearrangement joins TRBV7-3 to TRBJ2-1. Germline V gives CDR1 SGHTA, CDR2 FQGTGA. This CDR3 is 13 amino acids long. This chain's CDR3 is CASSLTHYNEQFF.

The chain recombines TRBV7-9 with TRBJ2-5; no DNA is available, so the TRBD1 call from TCRdb remains unchecked. The CDR3 sequence is 15 residues long. Germline CDR1 and CDR2: SEHNR and FQNEAQ (reference sequence). The CDR3 loop reads CASSYPLDRAETQYF.

The chain uses TRBV29-1 and TRBJ2-5; TCRdb gives TRBD1 as the D gene, but with no DNA this cannot be confirmed. The germline gives CDR1 SQVTM, CDR2 ANQGSEA. The CDR3 loop spans 13 amino acids. CDR3 sequence reads: CSGRPGRQETQYF.

This clonotype ranks as medium-sized in terms of frequency. J is TRBJ1-2 and V is TRBV29-1. CDR1 is SQVTM, CDR2 ANQGSEA, per germline. The CDR3 consists of 11 residues. CDR3 in amino acids: CSVDPNYGYTF.

The rearrangement joins TRBV4-1 to TRBJ2-7; the D call from TCRdb, TRBD1, cannot be confirmed without DNA. CDR1 MGHRA and CDR2 YSYEKL come from the germline V gene. The CDR3 is 17 residues long. CDR3 sequence reads: CASSQGPGAGLTHEQYF.

The V and J genes are TRBV25-1 and TRBJ1-5. CDR1 and CDR2 (germline): MGHDK, SYGVNS. CDR3 length equals 17 residues. CDR3 residues: CASSEYKQSYSNQPQHF.

The chain recombines TRBV4-2 with TRBJ2-7; absent DNA, TCRdb's TRBD1 call cannot be checked. Per the germline V gene, CDR1 is LGHNA and CDR2 is YNFKEQ. There are 15 residues in the CDR3. Here the CDR3 reads CASSPGRERSYEQYF.

The chain employs TRBV9 and TRBJ2-3; TCRdb calls TRBD2, which cannot be checked without DNA. The CDR3 contains 13 residues. Looked up from germline, CDR1 is SGDLS and CDR2 is YYNGEE. The CDR3 loop is CASSVGSPDTQYF. Using reference TRBV9 and TRBJ2-3 for the parts outside the CDR3, the full variable domain is DSGVTQTPKHLITATGQRVTLRCSPRSGDLSVYWYQQSLDQGLQFLIQYYNGEERAKGNILERFSAQQFPDLHSELNLSSLELGDSALYFCASSVGSPDTQYFGPGTRLTVL.

This clonotype is labeled medium-sized based on frequency. V is TRBV6-6 and J is TRBJ2-7; TCRdb indicates TRBD1, and absent DNA this call remains unverified. There are 17 residues in the CDR3. CDR1 and CDR2 (germline): MNHNY, SVGAGI (reference sequence). The CDR3 sequence is CASSYRRQGRGTYEQYF.

J is TRBJ1-6 and V is TRBV13; TCRdb designates TRBD1, a call that cannot be tested without DNA. Germline V gives CDR1 PRHDT, CDR2 FYEKMQ (reference sequence). The CDR3 runs to 16 residues. The CDR3 sequence: CASSLEGRGHNSPLHF.

The chain joins TRBV29-1 to TRBJ2-7. The CDR3 extends over 11 amino acids. CDR1 SQVTM and CDR2 ANQGSEA come from the germline V gene. Here the CDR3 reads CSSTDGYEQYF.

V and J are TRBV13 and TRBJ2-7; TCRdb calls TRBD1, which cannot be checked without DNA. The CDR3 totals 15 residues. Per germline, CDR1 PRHDT and CDR2 FYEKMQ (reference sequence). CDR3 sequence reads: CASSSRTGGEYEQYF.